The 23 T cell receptor beta chains presented below share a single source sample, sequenced in a study of shared clonotypes between healthy human individuals. Sequencing used immunoSEQ multiplex PCR; TCRdb keeps in-frame clones, though not all of them. The sample yields some 2,000,000 clones, 90% to 95% seen once. The specimen was naive CD4+ T cells sorted from blood. The subset was: CD45RA+ positively selected. Receptor source: a young man in good health.

This clone was seen at least ten times. The V and J genes are TRBV14 and TRBJ1-6; 9 bases are shared with TRBD1. J gave up 8 bases and V 2 bases, and 4 bases lay outside the gene matches. The CDR3 sequence is 15 residues long. Germline values: CDR1 SGHDN, CDR2 FVKESK. CDR3 sequence: CASSQSRDRDSPLHF. The DNA of the CDR3 is TGTGCCAGCAGCCAAAGCCGGGACAGGGATTCACCCCTCCACTTT.

V gene TRBV29-1 combines with J gene TRBJ2-5; 8 bases agree with TRBD1. Germline CDR1 reads SQVTM; CDR2 reads ANQGSEA. CDR3 length: 15 amino acids. J lost 3 bases, V lost 6 bases, and 12 bases had no gene match. The DNA of the CDR3 is TGCAGCGTCACCCCAGGGACAGGTTCAGAAGAGACCCAGTACTTC. This encodes CSVTPGTGSEETQYF.

The genes are TRBV7-3 and TRBJ2-3, with 8 bases aligning to TRBD2. Germline assignment: CDR1 SGHTA and CDR2 FQGTGA. J was trimmed by 2 bases and V by 1 base; bases with no gene match: 11. This CDR3 is built from 18 residues. CDR3 sequence: CASSLSPVGGGHTDTQYF. The CDR3 coding sequence is TGTGCCAGCAGCTTAAGTCCCGTGGGCGGGGGGCACACAGATACGCAGTATTTT.

The rearrangement links TRBV27 to TRBJ2-5, with a tentative D call TRBD1 (7 bases). Germline CDR1 and CDR2: MNHEY and SMNVEV (reference sequence). V was shortened by 2 bases and J by 5 bases, with 21 bases between the two germline ends. This CDR3 is 17 amino acids long. CDR3 DNA: TGTGCCAGCAGTTTAATCAGGGGGGATCGACAGTGGGAGACCCAGTACTTC. Its translation is CASSLIRGDRQWETQYF.

V gene TRBV7-2 combines with J gene TRBJ1-6; unclear D gene. Trimming cost V 3 bases and J 9 bases, with 9 bases left between them. The germline CDR1 and CDR2 sequences are SGHTA and FQGNSA. CDR3 size: 13 residues. CDR3 sequence reads: CASSFRGVSPLHF. CDR3 DNA sequence: TGTGCCAGCAGCTTCCGGGGAGTTTCACCCCTCCACTTT. Full variable domain (remainder filled in from reference TRBV7-2 and TRBJ1-6): GAGVSQSPSNKVTEKGKDVELRCDPISGHTALYWYRQSLGQGLEFLIYFQGNSAPDKSGLPSDRFSAERTGGSVSTLTIQRTQQEDSAVYLCASSFRGVSPLHFGNGTRLTVT.

This chain uses TRBV18 with TRBJ2-1; 7 bases are shared with TRBD2. Germline CDR1 KGHSH, CDR2 LQKENI. The CDR3 covers 14 residues. Unmatched junction bases numbered 6, after V lost 3 bases and J lost 7 bases. CDR3 nucleotides: TGTGCCAGCTCACCGCCGGGAGGATCGAATGAGCAGTTCTTC. Residues: CASSPPGGSNEQFF.

The chain joins TRBV19 to TRBJ1-2; D remains unclear. V was pared by 5 bases and J by 5 bases, with 9 bases between. This CDR3 has 12 residues. Germline loops: CDR1 LNHDA, CDR2 SQIVND (reference sequence). The CDR3 region is CASSERRYGYTF. The CDR3, as DNA: TGTGCCAGTAGTGAGCGGCGGTATGGCTACACCTTC.

The J gene is TRBJ2-7, the V gene TRBV27; 12 bases are shared with TRBD2. The J segment lost 3 bases and the V segment lost 6 bases, leaving 6 bases of the junction unmatched. Per the germline V gene, CDR1 is MNHEY and CDR2 is SMNVEV (reference sequence). This CDR3 region has 15 residues. The chain's CDR3 is CASSRTSGEIYEQYF. As DNA, the CDR3 is TGTGCCAGCAGCCGGACTAGCGGGGAAATCTACGAGCAGTACTTC.

This clone has only one observation. This chain joins TRBV5-1 and TRBJ2-1; perhaps D is TRBD1 or TRBD2 (5 bases each). Deletions cut 4 bases from V and 8 bases from J, with 19 bases between. This CDR3 contains 15 residues. Germline values: CDR1 SGHRS, CDR2 YFSETQ. The CDR3 coding sequence is TGCGCCAGCAGCCAAACTGGGGACCCACCCCATGAGCAGTTCTTC. It translates to CASSQTGDPPHEQFF.

This clone was recorded once. The chain's CDR3 is CASSLGLAVRETQYF. DNA for the CDR3: TGTGCCAGCAGCCTAGGACTAGCGGTACGGGAGACCCAGTACTTC. The chain joins TRBV11-2 to TRBJ2-5; 10 nucleotides align to TRBD2. The CDR3 spans 15 residues. The trim removed 5 bases at V and 5 bases at J, leaving 8 bases unmatched. Looked up from germline, CDR1 is SGHAT and CDR2 is FQNNGV. The whole variable domain, remainder taken from reference TRBV11-2 and TRBJ2-5, is EAGVAQSPRYKIIEKRQSVAFWCNPISGHATLYWYQQILGQGPKLLIQFQNNGVVDDSQLPKDRFSAERLKGVDSTLKIQPAKLEDSAVYLCASSLGLAVRETQYFGPGTRLLVL.

The V and J genes are TRBV19 and TRBJ1-2, with D maybe TRBD1 (6 bases). Per germline, CDR1 LNHDA and CDR2 SQIVND (reference sequence). The CDR3 contains 11 residues. Trimming removed 4 bases from V and 10 bases from J, with 10 bases in between. CDR3 DNA sequence: TGTGCCAGTAGTACTACAGGGTTCTACACCTTC. Translated, it gives CASSTTGFYTF.

This sequence joins TRBV2 and TRBJ1-4; D remains unclear. The CDR3 is 14 residues long. The V and J ends lost 7 bases and 0 bases respectively, with 9 bases between them. The germline V gene has CDR1 SNHLY and CDR2 FYNNEI. The CDR3 sequence: CASMSTTTNEKLFF. Written as DNA, the CDR3 is TGTGCCAGCATGAGTACTACAACTAATGAAAAACTGTTTTTT.

V gene TRBV10-3 combines with J gene TRBJ2-2, with D tentatively TRBD1 or TRBD2 (5 bases each). This CDR3 has 16 residues. Germline values: CDR1 ENHRY, CDR2 SYGVKD. The V end was cut by 2 bases, the J end by 4 bases, with 14 bases between. This CDR3 is CAISETAGTTTGELFF. CDR3 coding DNA: TGTGCCATCAGTGAGACCGCCGGGACCACCACCGGGGAGCTGTTTTTT.

The chain recombines TRBV7-8 with TRBJ1-1; no reliable D call. The CDR3 is made up of 13 amino acids. Trimming pared 4 bases from V and 5 bases from J, leaving 11 bases between. Germline CDR1 reads SGHVS; CDR2 reads FQNEAQ. CDR3 DNA sequence: TGTGCCAGCAGCTCACCAACTGATACTGAAGCTTTCTTT. It encodes CASSSPTDTEAFF.

A remark on this clone: It may be a read error: a sequence one base away is much more abundant. The same CDR3 is also encoded by other DNA sequences in this sample. This chain joins TRBV6-5 and TRBJ2-7; no firm D call. The CDR3 consists of 11 residues. V shed 6 bases and J shed 0 bases, with 3 bases lying between them. In germline, CDR1 is MNHEY, CDR2 SVGAGI. The CDR3 region has the DNA TGTGCCAGCAGAAACTCCTACGAGCAGTACTTC. It codes for CASRNSYEQYF.

The V gene is TRBV4-1, the J gene TRBJ1-4; 8 bases are shared with TRBD1. Trimming removed 6 bases from V and 8 bases from J; junction bases left unmatched: 8. The CDR3 contains 14 residues. Germline-derived CDR1 and CDR2 are MGHRA and YSYEKL. In nucleotides, the CDR3 is TGCGCCAGCAGACCAGACAGGGGAGGAGAAAAACTGTTTTTT. It is translated as CASRPDRGGEKLFF.

This chain links TRBV10-3 with TRBJ2-7; 7 bases align to TRBD1. Per germline, CDR1 ENHRY and CDR2 SYGVKD. The length of the CDR3 is 15 residues. V was clipped by 5 bases and J by 2 bases; unmatched bases: 9. In DNA form, the CDR3 reads TGTGCCATCAGTTATGGGGGACAGACCACCTACGAGCAGTACTTC. Translated: CAISYGGQTTYEQYF.

To note about this clone: Distinct nucleotide sequences in the sample also encode this CDR3. V gene TRBV7-2 combines with J gene TRBJ1-1; D is unclear. Between the trimmed V and J ends, which lost 2 bases and 2 bases, there was a span of 9 bases. The CDR3 runs 14 residues. CDR1 is SGHTA, CDR2 FQGNSA, per germline. Here the CDR3 DNA reads TGTGCCAGCAGCTTATTAGGGCGAAACACTGAAGCTTTCTTT. It is translated as CASSLLGRNTEAFF.

This chain links TRBV30 with TRBJ2-7; 13 nucleotides match TRBD2. Germline CDR1 reads GTSNPN; CDR2 reads SVGIG (reference sequence). V lost 1 base to trimming and J lost 6 bases; unmatched junction nucleotides: 9. The CDR3 has 16 residues. The CDR3 bases are TGTGCCTGGAGTGGTAGAACTAGCGGGGGGGCCGCCGAGCAGTACTTC. Its protein is CAWSGRTSGGAAEQYF. Full variable domain (missing parts from reference TRBV30 and TRBJ2-7): SQTIHQWPATLVQPVGSPLSLECTVEGTSNPNLYWYRQAAGRGLQLLFYSVGIGQISSEVPQNLSASRPQDRQFILSSKKLLLSDSGFYLCAWSGRTSGGAAEQYFGPGTRLTVT.

Concerning this clone itself: Other DNA sequences from this sample encode an identical CDR3 as well. The chain links TRBV9 to TRBJ1-5; possible D gene TRBD1, 6 bases. Germline V lookup: CDR1 SGDLS, CDR2 YYNGEE. The V end lost 0 bases, the J end lost 7 bases, and 8 bases lay between the germline ends. This CDR3 region has 13 residues. The CDR3 DNA follows: TGTGCCAGCAGCGTAGGGGGGGGCCAGCCCCAGCATTTT. Translation gives CASSVGGGQPQHF.

This clone was seen more than once but under ten times. The chain uses TRBV21-1 and TRBJ1-5. TRBV21-1 is a pseudogene segment. The CDR3 sequence is 16 residues long. The CDR3 spells CASSKDDRGYNQPQHF. The DNA of the CDR3 is TGTGCCAGCAGCAAGGACGATCGGGGTTACAATCAGCCCCAGCATTTT.

This rearrangement joins TRBV5-1 to TRBJ2-3; 9 bases match TRBD2. This CDR3 contains 20 residues. With V trimmed by 5 bases and J by 3 bases, 22 bases remained unmatched. Germline CDR1 is SGHRS and CDR2 is YFSETQ. The CDR3 region is CASRYTLAVGISGRTDTQYF. The CDR3 coding sequence is TGCGCCAGCAGATATACACTGGCGGTCGGAATAAGCGGGAGGACAGATACGCAGTATTTT.

The chain links TRBV29-1 to TRBJ1-4; no definite D call. The CDR3 sequence is 13 residues long. Germline CDR1 reads SQVTM; CDR2 reads ANQGSEA. Trimming stripped 4 bases from V and 4 bases from J, with 10 bases between. The CDR3 DNA sequence: TGCAGCGTTGGTTGGCAGTTTAATGAAAAACTGTTTTTT. This gives the protein CSVGWQFNEKLFF.